A selection of T cell receptor beta chains follows, all from one sample in a study of T cell changes during pregnancy in multiple sclerosis. The method was immunoSEQ multiplex PCR; TCRdb's version includes in-frame clones alone and lacks a portion of them. The sample records around 21,000 clones, roughly nine tenths being singletons. This specimen consisted of CD8+ T cells from peripheral blood mononuclear cells, obtained in the third trimester of pregnancy. Every receptor here comes from a female donor in good health, enrolled as a control in a pregnancy study. Each CDR3 is given with its conserved first and last residue. D genes are given only for firm matches. Expanded clones get a size class; other rows say once, few or many, or leave the size out.

15	TRBV15	-	TRBJ1-2	TRBD1	TGTGCCACCAGCGCAAAAGGGACAGGGCTCTATGGCTACACCTTC	CATSAKGTGLYGYTF
13	TRBV7-3	-	TRBJ1-1	-	TGTGCCAGCAGCCCGGCGGGGTCCACTGAAGCTTTCTTT	CASSPAGSTEAFF
11	TRBV7-9	-	TRBJ1-2	-	TGTGCCAGCACCCCCGGGGGGGGCTACACCTTC	CASTPGGGYTF
12	TRBV7-9	-	TRBJ2-1	-	TGTGCCAGCAGCGACCTGGGGGGTTCACGGTTCTTC	CASSDLGGSRFF
16	TRBV7-2	-	TRBJ1-1	-	TGTGCCAGCAGCTTAGCGCTATGGGACATGAACACTGAAGCTTTCTTT	CASSLALWDMNTEAFF
16	TRBV6-1	-	TRBJ1-2	-	TGTGCCAGCAGTGAAGATCCAGACAAACCTAACTATGGCTACACCTTC	CASSEDPDKPNYGYTF
13	TRBV27	-	TRBJ1-1	-	TGTGCCAGCAGTTTAGGGGCAGACGCTGAAGCTTTCTTT	CASSLGADAEAFF
14	TRBV7-6	-	TRBJ1-1	-	TGTGCCAGCAGCCCTTACCCGCGCGATTTGGAAGCTTTCTTT	CASSPYPRDLEAFF
14	TRBV6-5	-	TRBJ1-2	TRBD1	TGTGCCAGCAGCCGCATTGGACAGGTCTATGGCTACACCTTC	CASSRIGQVYGYTF
16	TRBV19	-	TRBJ1-4	TRBD1	TGTGCCAGTAGTATAGATTACCCAGGGGGAAATGAAAAACTGTTTTTT	CASSIDYPGGNEKLFF
16	TRBV21-1	-	TRBJ2-6	-	TGTGCCAGCAGCACCAGCGGCGCCCCTCGGGCCAACGTCCTGACTTTC	CASSTSGAPRANVLTF
16	TRBV18	-	TRBJ2-7	-	TGTGCCAGCTCACCTTCCGGGACTTGGTATGCCTACGAGCAGTACTTC	CASSPSGTWYAYEQYF
15	TRBV7-2	-	TRBJ2-7	TRBD1	TGTGCCAGCAGCCTGACCACCGACAGGGACTACGAGCAGTACTTC	CASSLTTDRDYEQYF
18	TRBV2	once	TRBJ2-1	TRBD2	TGTGCCAGCAGTCCTGCTCCACTAGAGCGGGGGGGGTCCCCTGAGCAGTTCTTC	CASSPAPLERGGSPEQFF
16	TRBV7-2	-	TRBJ2-7	TRBD1	TGTGCCAGCAGCCCTTACAGGACAGGGCAGGGATACGAGCAGTACTTC	CASSPYRTGQGYEQYF
14	TRBV4-1	-	TRBJ2-1	TRBD2	TGCGCCAGCAGCCAAGAGGCTAGCGGCACTGAGCAGTTCTTC	CASSQEASGTEQFF
13	TRBV4-3	-	TRBJ2-1	-	TGCGCCAGCAGCCAAGTGTCAACCCGGGAGCAGTTCTTC	CASSQVSTREQFF
15	TRBV5-4	-	TRBJ1-1	-	TGTGCCAGCAGACAGCTCGGACAGTTGAACACTGAAGCTTTCTTT	CASRQLGQLNTEAFF
16	TRBV4-2	medium-sized	TRBJ2-7	TRBD2	TGTGCCAGCAGCCAAGACGAGGGACTAGCAAGTGGCGAGCAGTACTTC	CASSQDEGLASGEQYF
15	TRBV6-5	-	TRBJ2-7	TRBD2	TGTGCCAGCAGTTACTCGACTAGCGGGGGTTACGAGCAGTACTTC	CASSYSTSGGYEQYF
16	TRBV14	-	TRBJ2-1	TRBD2	TGTGCCAGCAGCCCGACCTTAGCGGGAGGCCCCAATGAGCAGTTCTTC	CASSPTLAGGPNEQFF
15	TRBV6-5	-	TRBJ1-5	-	TGTGCCAGCAGGCTAATAGCCGGGGGCAATCAGCCCCAGCATTTT	CASRLIAGGNQPQHF
15	TRBV11-2	-	TRBJ2-7	-	TGTGCCAGCAGCTTAGAGGCAGGGGCGAACTACGAGCAGTACTTC	CASSLEAGANYEQYF
11	TRBV7-9	-	TRBJ2-7	-	TGTGCCAGCAGCTTCGTTGGCCCTCTGGACTTC	CASSFVGPLDF
15	TRBV5-4	-	TRBJ1-2	-	TGTGCCAGCAGCTTATGGGTGCAGGGTAACTATGGCTACACCTTC	CASSLWVQGNYGYTF
14	TRBV27	-	TRBJ2-1	-	TGTGCCAGCAGTTTAGCGGGCTCCTACAATGAGCAGTTCTTC	CASSLAGSYNEQFF
15	TRBV5-1	-	TRBJ2-7	TRBD1	TGCGCCAGCAGCCCCCGGGACAGGGGGCCCTACGAGCAGTACTTC	CASSPRDRGPYEQYF
14	TRBV9	-	TRBJ2-4	TRBD2	TGTGCCAGCAGCGTAGCCGGGAGGGGAGACATTCAGTACTTC	CASSVAGRGDIQYF
18	TRBV6-4	-	TRBJ2-7	TRBD2	TGTGCCAGCAGTGACGGGACTAGCGGGAATGTGGTCGCCTACGAGCAGTACTTC	CASSDGTSGNVVAYEQYF
15	TRBV9	-	TRBJ2-1	-	TGTGCCAGCAGCGAGAGCGGTCTCTCCTACAATGAGCAGTTCTTC	CASSESGLSYNEQFF
13	TRBV27	-	TRBJ1-5	-	TGTGCCAGCAGTTTATTCGCGGAACAGCCCCAGCATTTT	CASSLFAEQPQHF
16	TRBV4-2	once	TRBJ2-2	-	TGTGCCAGCAGCCAGAACTCCGAGCAGGGCACCGGGGAGCTGTTTTTT	CASSQNSEQGTGELFF
13	TRBV27	-	TRBJ2-7	-	TGTGCCAGCAGTTTTCAGGGATACCACGAGCAGTACTTC	CASSFQGYHEQYF
14	TRBV6-5	-	TRBJ2-7	TRBD1	TGTGCCAGCAGCCCCGGGACAGGGGCAGACGAGCAGTACTTC	CASSPGTGADEQYF
11	TRBV18	-	TRBJ2-7	-	TGTGCCAGCTCACAGGGGTACGAGCAGTACTTC	CASSQGYEQYF
14	TRBV9	-	TRBJ1-2	-	TGTGCCAGCAATCAGGGGTCTACCAACTATGGCTACACCTTC	CASNQGSTNYGYTF
15	TRBV2	-	TRBJ2-7	TRBD2	TGTGCCAGCAGTGACGGGACTAACTATTCCTACGAGCAGTACTTC	CASSDGTNYSYEQYF
16	TRBV2	-	TRBJ1-2	TRBD1	TGTGCCAGCAAAAAGGACAGGGTTGTTGGTGACTATGGCTACACCTTC	CASKKDRVVGDYGYTF
15	TRBV6-1	once	TRBJ2-5	-	TGTGCCAGCAGTGAACAAGTTGGCCAGCAAGAGACCCAGTACTTC	CASSEQVGQQETQYF
15	TRBV19	-	TRBJ1-1	TRBD1	TGTGCCAGTAGTATCCTGACAGGGGGCCTTGGTGAAGCTTTCTTT	CASSILTGGLGEAFF
14	TRBV6-5	-	TRBJ2-7	TRBD2	TGTGCCAGCACCCCCATAGCGGGAGGCTACGAGCAGTACTTC	CASTPIAGGYEQYF